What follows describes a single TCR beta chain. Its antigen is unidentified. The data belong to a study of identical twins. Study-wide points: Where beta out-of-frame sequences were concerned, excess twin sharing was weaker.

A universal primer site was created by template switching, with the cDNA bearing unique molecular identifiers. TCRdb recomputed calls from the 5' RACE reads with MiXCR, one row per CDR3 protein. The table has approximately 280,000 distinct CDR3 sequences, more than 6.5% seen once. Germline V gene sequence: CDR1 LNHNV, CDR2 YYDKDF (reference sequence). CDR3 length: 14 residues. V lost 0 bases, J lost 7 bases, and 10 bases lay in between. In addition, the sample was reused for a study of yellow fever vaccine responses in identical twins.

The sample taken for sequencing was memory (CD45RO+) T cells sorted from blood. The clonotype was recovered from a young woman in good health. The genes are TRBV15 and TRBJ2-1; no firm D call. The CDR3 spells CATSRDLGGNEQFF. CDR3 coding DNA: TGTGCCACCAGCAGAGACTTGGGTGGGAATGAGCAGTTCTTC.